This TCR beta chain is drawn from a study of cytomegalovirus exposure and HLA in healthy donors. Background on the study: The Caucasian-associated ancestry cluster contained 81% of the 300 to 400 genotyped donors.

Researchers ran the PCR with 60 Vbeta and 13 Jbeta primers. The repertoire was sequenced with immunoSEQ multiplex PCR; TCRdb's copy has only in-frame clones and lacks some. Of fewer than 90,000 clones listed, around 80% were seen once; the top ten hold around 2.6%. Only a few counts were recorded for this clone. Its specificity is not known. Study-level findings and limits: Under in vitro conditions, three CMV-associated chains were confirmed as specific for CMV antigens. Earlier analysis found most TCR beta V segments productive about 90% or about 30% of the time. Most CMV-associated TCR beta chains appeared HLA-restricted in a later analysis.

This CDR3 region has 15 residues. V lost 3 bases, J lost 2 bases, and 12 bases lay in between. The V gene's germline CDR1 is SGHVS and CDR2 FQNEAQ. The chain uses TRBV7-8 and TRBJ2-3; D might be TRBD2 (6 bases). Sequencing input: PBMCs. The clonotype originates from a male donor in good health and CMV-seropositive. CDR3 sequence (DNA): TGTGCCAGCAGCTTTTTTAGCGGAAACACAGATACGCAGTATTTT. Translated: CASSFFSGNTDTQYF.